Following are 20 T cell receptor beta chains from one sample sequenced in a study of T cell repertoires in cytomegalovirus infection. A single record per CDR3 protein comes from TCRdb applying MiXCR to the reads. The sample shows under 600,000 distinct CDR3 sequences, approximately 15% of them seen only once. Sequenced material: CD8+ T cells from PBMCs. The receptor source for this set is a human donor in good health (CMV status not recorded). Some clones in this sample may be carry-over from other donors' samples.

The genes are TRBV4-3 and TRBJ2-7, with 14 nucleotides matching TRBD2. CDR1 and CDR2 (germline): LGHNA, YSLEER. This CDR3 is built from 15 residues. Germline trimming cut 2 bases from V and 6 bases from J; bases unmatched to any gene: 3. CDR3 protein: CASSQSGTSGSEQYF. The CDR3 nucleotides read TGCGCCAGCAGCCAATCCGGGACTAGCGGGAGCGAGCAGTACTTC.

There are many counts of this clonotype. The CDR3 DNA reads TGTGCCAGCAGCCCCCCTCAAGGGATTGATGGCTACACCTTC. Translated: CASSPPQGIDGYTF. This sequence joins TRBV7-9 and TRBJ1-2; no clear D. In germline, CDR1 is SEHNR, CDR2 FQNEAQ (reference sequence). CDR3 length equals 14 residues. The V gene lost 5 bases and the J gene lost 6 bases, with 16 bases spanning the gap. Full variable domain (remainder filled in from reference TRBV7-9 and TRBJ1-2): DTGVSQNPRHKITKRGQNVTFRCDPISEHNRLYWYRQTLGQGPEFLTYFQNEAQLEKSRLLSDRFSAERPKGSFSTLEIQRTEQGDSAMYLCASSPPQGIDGYTFGSGTRLTVV.

This clonotype was counted ten times or more. The chain combines TRBV28 with TRBJ1-5; unclear D gene. Trimming removed 10 bases from V and 0 bases from J, with 10 bases in between. This CDR3 is built from 13 residues. Per the germline V gene, CDR1 is MDHEN and CDR2 is SYDVKM. The DNA of the CDR3 is TGTGCCACAAACGGGCTTAGCAATCAGCCCCAGCATTTT. Its translation: CATNGLSNQPQHF.

The chain couples TRBV12-3 or TRBV12-4 to TRBJ2-1; the D gene is possibly TRBD2 (6 bases). There are 14 residues in the CDR3. Trimming cost V 3 bases and J 2 bases, with 8 bases left between them. The CDR3, as DNA: TGTGCCAGCAGTTTCCGGGGGACCTACAATGAGCAGTTCTTC. Translation gives CASSFRGTYNEQFF.

This clonotype showed up just a few times. The V call is TRBV4-1, the J call TRBJ2-1; 14 bases fit TRBD2. Germline-derived CDR1 and CDR2 are MGHRA and YSYEKL. With 5 bases clipped from V and 10 bases from J, the junction kept 7 bases outside the gene matches. The CDR3 covers 15 residues. The DNA of the CDR3 is TGCGCCAGCAGCGAAGGACTAGCGGGGGGCTCGGAGCAGTTCTTC. Protein sequence: CASSEGLAGGSEQFF.

This clonotype occurred many times. The gene calls are TRBV7-2 and TRBJ2-3; 7 bases align to TRBD1. CDR3 size: 15 residues. The V and J ends lost 1 base and 1 base, in that order; junction bases with no gene match: 2. Germline V gene sequence: CDR1 SGHTA, CDR2 FQGNSA. The CDR3, as DNA: TGTGCCAGCAGCTTAGAGGGGGCTCGCACAGATACGCAGTATTTT. It translates to CASSLEGARTDTQYF.

This clonotype has a handful of counts. J is TRBJ2-1 and V is TRBV5-1; TRBD1 agrees at 9 bases. J gave up 7 bases and V 4 bases, and 6 bases lay outside the gene matches. This CDR3 is 14 amino acids long. Germline CDR1 is SGHRS and CDR2 is YFSETQ. DNA for the CDR3: TGCGCCAGCAGCGAGACAGGGGGGTGGAATGAGCAGTTCTTC. This codes for CASSETGGWNEQFF.

This clonotype has a count of ten or more. The rearrangement joins TRBV7-2 to TRBJ2-5, with 13 nucleotides matching TRBD2. J lost 5 bases, V lost 5 bases, and 8 bases had no gene match. The CDR3 loop spans 16 amino acids. Germline CDR1 reads SGHTA; CDR2 reads FQGNSA. CDR3 amino acids: CASSLGTSGALETQYF. The CDR3 bases are TGTGCCAGCAGCCTGGGGACTAGCGGGGCCTTGGAGACCCAGTACTTC. Combining the CDR3 with reference TRBV7-2 and TRBJ2-5 gives the whole variable domain GAGVSQSPSNKVTEKGKDVELRCDPISGHTALYWYRQSLGQGLEFLIYFQGNSAPDKSGLPSDRFSAERTGGSVSTLTIQRTQQEDSAVYLCASSLGTSGALETQYFGPGTRLLVL.

There are a few counts of this clonotype. The chain links TRBV12-3 or TRBV12-4 to TRBJ2-7; no firm D call. V was clipped by 5 bases and J by 2 bases, with 10 bases between them. The CDR3 extends over 13 amino acids. The CDR3 loop is CASSPASAYEQYF. The CDR3 DNA sequence: TGTGCCAGCAGTCCAGCCAGCGCCTACGAGCAGTACTTC.

This clonotype was seen a few times. The chain is built from TRBV6-5 and TRBJ2-7; D is unclear. Trimming removed 2 bases from V and 2 bases from J, with 19 bases in between. Germline CDR1 reads MNHEY; CDR2 reads SVGAGI. CDR3 length equals 17 residues. This chain's CDR3 is CASSYGWAPRKPYEQYF. DNA of the CDR3: TGTGCCAGCAGTTACGGGTGGGCTCCCAGGAAACCCTACGAGCAGTACTTC.

This clonotype was seen more than once but under ten times. The chain recombines TRBV4-1 with TRBJ2-7; 9 bases are a match to TRBD2. Germline V gene data show CDR1 as MGHRA and CDR2 as YSYEKL. The CDR3 extends over 15 amino acids. The ends lost 3 bases at V and 1 base at J; junction bases unmatched: 4. The CDR3 loop is CASSQVAGASYEQYF. CDR3 in DNA: TGCGCCAGCAGCCAGGTAGCGGGGGCGTCCTACGAGCAGTACTTC.

This clonotype occurred many times. J is TRBJ2-2 and V is TRBV6-1; maybe TRBD2 (6 bases). CDR1 and CDR2 from the germline V gene are MNHNS and SASEGT. This CDR3 comprises 15 residues. The chain's CDR3 is CVERRGGEWSGELFF. The CDR3 nucleotides are TGTGTCGAACGAAGGGGAGGAGAGTGGTCCGGGGAGCTGTTTTTT.

This clonotype was picked up many times. The chain is built from TRBV7-8 and TRBJ2-7; D unclear. CDR1 is SGHVS and CDR2 is FQNEAQ in the germline V gene. V dropped 3 bases and J dropped 2 bases, with 14 bases sitting between them. This CDR3 has 15 amino acids. CDR3 in amino acids: CASSLGNGGTYEQYF. As DNA, the CDR3 is TGTGCCAGCAGCTTGGGGAACGGTGGGACCTACGAGCAGTACTTC.

The table lists this clonotype with many counts. This chain joins TRBV12-3 or TRBV12-4 and TRBJ2-7, with a tentative D call TRBD1 (5 bases). This CDR3 contains 13 residues. Trimming cost V 3 bases and J 5 bases, with 11 bases left between them. CDR3 sequence (DNA): TGTGCCAGCAGTTTTATGGGGCGCGACGAGCAGTACTTC. It encodes CASSFMGRDEQYF.

This clonotype was observed at least ten times. This chain joins TRBV19 and TRBJ1-5; D is uncertain. Germline CDR1 and CDR2: LNHDA and SQIVND (reference sequence). V shed 5 bases and J shed 4 bases, with 12 bases lying between them. This CDR3 is built from 14 residues. CDR3 sequence: CASSPREINQPQHF. DNA for the CDR3: TGTGCCAGTAGTCCCCGGGAAATTAATCAGCCCCAGCATTTT.

The V and J genes are TRBV20-1 and TRBJ2-3; 10 bases align to TRBD1. Trimming took 5 bases from V and 1 from J; bases not matched to a gene: 6. Germline-derived CDR1 and CDR2 are DFQATT and SNEGSKA (reference sequence). The length of the CDR3 is 15 residues. For the CDR3, the DNA is TGCAGTGCTGGAGGACAGGGGGAAGGCACAGATACGCAGTATTTT. Encoded protein: CSAGGQGEGTDTQYF.

This clonotype was recorded many times. The rearrangement links TRBV7-3 to TRBJ1-2, with D possibly being TRBD1 (5 bases). Germline CDR1 is SGHTA and CDR2 is FQGTGA. The CDR3 consists of 14 residues. Trimming took off 6 bases at V and 10 bases at J, with 21 bases between the two ends. The CDR3 is CASSQIGGMEDYTF. DNA of the CDR3: TGTGCCAGCAGTCAAATTGGGGGTATGGAAGACTACACCTTC.

The chain combines TRBV11-3 with TRBJ2-1; 7 nucleotides align to TRBD2. This CDR3 region has 15 residues. V dropped 5 bases and J dropped 7; count of bases not matched to a gene: 11. Germline CDR1 is SGHNT and CDR2 is YENEEA. CDR3 loop: CASSQPGLLKNEQFF. DNA of the CDR3: TGTGCCAGCAGCCAGCCGGGACTACTAAAAAATGAGCAGTTCTTC.

The chain joins TRBV19 to TRBJ1-1, with D possibly being TRBD1 (5 bases). The CDR3 covers 15 residues. The ends were cut back, 6 bases at V and 1 base at J, with 15 bases in the middle. Looked up from germline, CDR1 is LNHDA and CDR2 is SQIVND (reference sequence). CDR3 DNA: TGTGCCAGTAGGACAGCCGAAATCGGGAACACTGAAGCTTTCTTT. The encoded protein is CASRTAEIGNTEAFF.

This clonotype came up many times. The chain uses TRBV7-9 and TRBJ2-7, with 11 bases matching TRBD1. With 6 bases clipped from V and 4 bases from J, the junction kept 2 bases outside the gene matches. In germline, CDR1 is SEHNR, CDR2 FQNEAQ (reference sequence). The CDR3 has 13 residues. CDR3 sequence: CASRGTGGYEQYF. As DNA, the CDR3 is TGTGCCAGCAGAGGGACAGGGGGTTACGAGCAGTACTTC.